Shown below are 20 T cell receptor beta chains from a single sample sequenced in a study of response to subunit inactivated influenza vaccine. TCRdb fed the RT-PCR reads into MiXCR, producing one record per CDR3 protein. The sample has 710,000 or so distinct CDR3 sequences, 15% to 19% seen once. Sequencing used PBMCs from blood, obtained roughly 13 days after vaccination. The source is a man aged 50-59 years who received an inactivated influenza vaccine.

A few counts support this clonotype. This rearrangement joins TRBV3-1 to TRBJ1-2; D gene uncertain. Trimming left V 9 bases short and J 4 bases short, with 15 bases between. CDR3 length: 13 amino acids. Germline V gives CDR1 LGHDT, CDR2 YNNKEL (reference sequence). CDR3 amino acids: CASTGPAGYGYTF. CDR3 nucleotides: TGTGCCAGTACGGGTCCAGCGGGCTATGGCTACACCTTC.

V gene TRBV7-9 combines with J gene TRBJ2-7; D uncertain. This CDR3 is 11 amino acids long. Germline V lookup: CDR1 SEHNR, CDR2 FQNEAQ (reference sequence). Deletions cut 5 bases from V and 3 bases from J, with 5 bases between. The chain's CDR3 is CASSIHYEQYF. The CDR3 DNA sequence: TGTGCCAGCAGCATCCACTACGAGCAGTACTTC.

This clonotype was observed at least ten times. The rearrangement links TRBV7-2 to TRBJ2-5; a weak D match, TRBD2 (5 bases). CDR1 is SGHTA and CDR2 is FQGNSA in the germline V gene. Trimming removed 4 bases from V and 4 bases from J, with 10 bases in between. The CDR3 has 13 residues. The CDR3 reads CASSSRGGETQYF. CDR3 sequence (DNA): TGTGCCAGCAGCTCCCGGGGTGGAGAGACCCAGTACTTC. Full variable domain (rest looked up from reference TRBV7-2 and TRBJ2-5): GAGVSQSPSNKVTEKGKDVELRCDPISGHTALYWYRQSLGQGLEFLIYFQGNSAPDKSGLPSDRFSAERTGGSVSTLTIQRTQQEDSAVYLCASSSRGGETQYFGPGTRLLVL.

The chain is built from TRBV11-3 and TRBJ2-1; possibly TRBD2 for D (5 bases). CDR1 SGHNT and CDR2 YENEEA come from the germline V gene. Trimming took off 2 bases at V and 12 bases at J, with 14 bases between the two ends. This CDR3 is 13 amino acids long. DNA of the CDR3: TGTGCCAGCAGCTTAAATAGGCGGGCAGGGCAGTTCTTC. This codes for CASSLNRRAGQFF.

The chain is built from TRBV7-9 and TRBJ2-1, with TRBD2 matching 9 bases. This CDR3 region has 16 residues. The V gene's germline CDR1 is SEHNR and CDR2 FQNEAQ (reference sequence). With V trimmed by 4 bases and J by 4 bases, 8 bases remained unmatched. The CDR3 DNA follows: TGTGCCAGCAGCTCCCTCCGGACTAGCGAATACAATGAGCAGTTCTTC. It translates to CASSSLRTSEYNEQFF. The variable domain in full, with the rest retrieved from reference TRBV7-9 and TRBJ2-1, is DTGVSQNPRHKITKRGQNVTFRCDPISEHNRLYWYRQTLGQGPEFLTYFQNEAQLEKSRLLSDRFSAERPKGSFSTLEIQRTEQGDSAMYLCASSSLRTSEYNEQFFGPGTRLTVL.

This clonotype was counted only a few times. The chain uses TRBV6-1 and TRBJ1-5; D not resolved. Trimming took off 2 bases at V and 10 bases at J, with 12 bases between the two ends. CDR1 and CDR2 (germline): MNHNS, SASEGT. The CDR3 covers 13 residues. CDR3 amino acids: CASSELLSAPQHF. DNA for the CDR3: TGTGCCAGCAGTGAATTATTATCAGCTCCCCAGCATTTT.

The genes are TRBV18 and TRBJ1-2; D uncertain. Trimming pared 3 bases from V and 4 bases from J, leaving 6 bases between. The germline V gene has CDR1 KGHSH and CDR2 LQKENI. This CDR3 contains 12 residues. CDR3 region: CASSPAVYGYTF. The CDR3 region has the DNA TGTGCCAGCTCACCGGCCGTCTATGGCTACACCTTC.

This chain connects TRBV7-2 to TRBJ2-1; 11 bases map to TRBD1. Germline CDR1 reads SGHTA; CDR2 reads FQGNSA. The V segment lost 5 bases and the J segment 7 bases; nucleotides outside the gene matches: 7. This CDR3 comprises 15 residues. The chain's CDR3 is CASSVWTGGMNEQFF. As DNA, the CDR3 is TGTGCCAGCAGCGTATGGACAGGGGGCATGAATGAGCAGTTCTTC.

This chain uses TRBV4-2 with TRBJ1-4; 9 bases agree with TRBD1. The V and J ends lost 1 base and 2 bases, in that order; junction bases with no gene match: 11. This CDR3 is 19 amino acids long. Germline values: CDR1 LGHNA, CDR2 YNFKEQ. CDR3 sequence reads: CASSQATGGAVFTNEKLFF. CDR3 bases: TGTGCCAGCAGCCAAGCAACAGGGGGCGCGGTATTTACTAATGAAAAACTGTTTTTT.

The CDR3 sequence is CARTPGKGPEEAFF. The CDR3 DNA follows: TGTGCCAGAACACCGGGTAAGGGGCCGGAAGAAGCTTTCTTT. The gene calls are TRBV18 and TRBJ1-1, with D possibly TRBD1 on 5 matching bases. This CDR3 is built from 14 residues. Trimming took off 9 bases at V and 8 bases at J, with 22 bases between the two ends. CDR1 and CDR2 (germline): KGHSH, LQKENI.

V and J are TRBV7-8 and TRBJ2-1; D perhaps matches TRBD2 (6 bases). Germline CDR1 and CDR2: SGHVS and FQNEAQ. This CDR3 has 13 amino acids. V lost 2 bases and J lost 11, with 13 bases in between. The DNA of the CDR3 is TGTGCCAGCAGCTTAACTCGGGAGAGGCAGCAGTTCTTC. This encodes CASSLTRERQQFF.

This clonotype was counted a few times. The chain is built from TRBV20-1 and TRBJ2-5; the D is unclear. The CDR3 covers 10 residues. Trimming left V 6 bases short and J 4 bases short, with 6 bases between. CDR1 DFQATT and CDR2 SNEGSKA come from the germline V gene (reference sequence). Written as DNA, the CDR3 is TGCAGTGCCGCATTAGAGACCCAGTACTTC. It specifies CSAALETQYF.

This rearrangement joins TRBV7-2 to TRBJ2-5; 8 bases align to TRBD1. Looked up from germline, CDR1 is SGHTA and CDR2 is FQGNSA. This CDR3 contains 17 residues. V lost 2 bases, J lost 1 base, and 9 bases stayed unmatched. CDR3 sequence: CASSLILGRGLQETQYF. CDR3 nucleotides: TGTGCCAGCAGCTTAATTTTGGGCAGGGGGCTCCAAGAGACCCAGTACTTC.

This clonotype was seen repeatedly, ten times or more. CDR3 sequence reads: CASRYSGESSYEQYF. CDR3 in DNA: TGTGCCAGCAGATATAGCGGGGAGAGCTCCTACGAGCAGTACTTC. The chain combines TRBV6-5 with TRBJ2-7, with 8 positions matching TRBD2. CDR3 length equals 15 residues. Germline V gene data show CDR1 as MNHEY and CDR2 as SVGAGI. V dropped 6 bases and J dropped 0; count of bases not matched to a gene: 7.

This chain connects TRBV29-1 to TRBJ2-7; 9 bases line up with TRBD1. V shed 3 bases and J 6 bases; nucleotides not matched to a gene: 6. This CDR3 spans 13 amino acids. The germline V gene encodes CDR1 SQVTM and CDR2 ANQGSEA. The DNA of the CDR3 is TGCAGCGTTGAGTCCGGGACAGGGACCGAGCAGTACTTC. Protein: CSVESGTGTEQYF.

The chain recombines TRBV10-3 with TRBJ2-1; tentatively, D is TRBD1 (5 bases). The germline V and J ends were trimmed by 0 bases and 15 bases, with 12 bases remaining between them. This CDR3 is built from 12 residues. Per germline, CDR1 ENHRY and CDR2 SYGVKD. CDR3 coding DNA: TGTGCCATCAGTGAGTCAGGGGTTCCTTGGTTCTTC. Residues: CAISESGVPWFF.

The sample holds a few counts of this clonotype. CDR3 amino acids: CASSPATSGASYEQYF. The CDR3 DNA sequence: TGTGCCAGCAGTCCCGCGACTAGCGGAGCTTCCTACGAGCAGTACTTC. J is TRBJ2-7 and V is TRBV28; TRBD2 aligns across 9 bases. The germline CDR1 and CDR2 sequences are MDHEN and SYDVKM. The V and J ends lost 5 bases and 1 base, in that order; junction bases with no gene match: 9. The CDR3 runs 16 residues.

This chain uses TRBV5-1 with TRBJ2-2; 8 bases are a match to TRBD1. In germline, CDR1 is SGHRS, CDR2 YFSETQ. The trim removed 4 bases at V and 0 bases at J, leaving 5 bases unmatched. CDR3 length: 16 residues. CDR3 bases: TGCGCCAGCAGCCCGGACAGGGTTACGAACACCGGGGAGCTGTTTTTT. Its translation: CASSPDRVTNTGELFF.

This clonotype was counted between two and nine times. The chain has TRBV4-1 and TRBJ2-5, with D possibly matching TRBD1 (6 bases). The CDR3 has 15 residues. V was clipped by 1 base and J by 3 bases, with 12 bases between them. Germline CDR1 and CDR2: MGHRA and YSYEKL. The CDR3 bases are TGCGCCAGCAGCCAAGGGGAAAGGGGGAAAGAGACCCAGTACTTC. Its protein is CASSQGERGKETQYF.

This clonotype was seen more than once but under ten times. J is TRBJ2-1 and V is TRBV24-1; D unclear. The V end lost 4 bases, the J end lost 1 base, and 4 bases lay between the germline ends. The CDR3 extends over 13 amino acids. Germline V gives CDR1 KGHDR, CDR2 SFDVKD. The CDR3 loop reads CATSDRSYNEQFF. The CDR3 coding sequence is TGTGCCACCAGTGACCGTTCCTACAATGAGCAGTTCTTC.